This is a list of T cell receptor beta chains from one sample in a study of T cell responses to AZD1222 COVID-19 vaccine. The table came from immunoSEQ multiplex PCR; TCRdb's copy has only in-frame clones and leaves some out. The sample records about 130,000 clones, roughly 92% being singletons. Sample: peripheral blood, taken on day 0 of AZD1222 vaccination. These receptor sequences come from an adult in good health. Each CDR3 is given with its conserved first and last residue. A D gene is named only where the DNA matches it firmly. Clone size is shown for a subset of rows, as once, few, many or a class of expanded clone.

J gene | V gene | D gene | clone size | CDR3 length | CDR3 protein | CDR3 DNA
TRBJ1-1 | TRBV6-6 | NA | NA | 16 | CASSYRLQGWNTEAFF | TGTGCCAGCAGTTACCGATTGCAGGGCTGGAACACTGAAGCTTTCTTT
TRBJ1-4 | TRBV5-1 | TRBD1 | NA | 16 | CASSRSSGGTNEKLFF | TGCGCCAGCAGCCGATCTTCAGGGGGAACTAATGAAAAACTGTTTTTT
TRBJ1-2 | TRBV3-1/TRBV3-2 | NA | NA | 13 | CASSRAGEDGYTF | TGTGCCAGCAGCCGGGCGGGGGAGGATGGCTACACCTTC
TRBJ2-3 | TRBV11-3 | NA | NA | 13 | CASSWLASDTQYF | TGTGCCAGCAGCTGGCTAGCCTCAGATACGCAGTATTTT
TRBJ1-2 | TRBV20-1 | TRBD1 | NA | 15 | CSASANRGRNYGYTF | TGCAGTGCTAGTGCCAACAGGGGGCGAAACTATGGCTACACCTTC
TRBJ2-7 | TRBV30 | NA | NA | 13 | CAWIGDGTYEQYF | TGTGCCTGGATCGGGGACGGGACCTACGAGCAGTACTTC
TRBJ2-1 | TRBV7-2 | TRBD2 | NA | 15 | CASSLLGRAYNEQFF | TGTGCCAGCAGCTTATTGGGGAGGGCCTACAATGAGCAGTTCTTC
TRBJ1-1 | TRBV10-3 | NA | NA | 14 | CAISERKAAGKAFF | TGTGCCATCAGTGAGCGTAAGGCGGCTGGTAAAGCTTTCTTT
TRBJ2-1 | TRBV19 | NA | NA | 12 | CASRNPRNEQFF | TGTGCCAGTAGAAACCCGAGGAATGAGCAGTTCTTC
TRBJ1-2 | TRBV11-2 | NA | NA | 18 | CASSLDTAALSLNYGYTF | TGTGCCAGCAGCTTAGATACTGCGGCATTGTCCCTCAACTATGGCTACACCTTC
TRBJ1-5 | TRBV6-2/TRBV6-3 | NA | NA | 13 | CASSFARWQPQHF | TGTGCCAGCAGTTTTGCCAGGTGGCAGCCCCAGCATTTT
TRBJ1-6 | TRBV18 | NA | NA | 15 | CASSPPSGADSPLHF | TGTGCCAGCTCACCGCCGAGCGGGGCTGATTCACCCCTCCACTTT
TRBJ1-1 | TRBV19 | NA | once | 14 | CASSKGDLNTEAFF | TGTGCCAGTAGTAAGGGGGATTTGAACACTGAAGCTTTCTTT
TRBJ1-3 | TRBV10-3 | TRBD1 | NA | 14 | CAIRGQTSGNTIYF | TGTGCCATCAGGGGACAGACTTCTGGAAACACCATATATTTT
TRBJ1-2 | TRBV5-1 | TRBD1 | NA | 14 | CASSLVGQNYGYTF | TGCGCCAGCAGCTTGGTGGGACAGAACTATGGCTACACCTTC
TRBJ2-7 | TRBV3-1/TRBV3-2 | NA | NA | 16 | CASSQGWAGAAYEQYF | TGTGCCAGCAGCCAAGGTTGGGCGGGGGCCGCCTACGAGCAGTACTTC
TRBJ2-2 | TRBV19 | NA | NA | 14 | CASSPAGLVGELFF | TGTGCCAGTAGTCCAGCAGGGTTGGTCGGGGAGCTGTTTTTT
TRBJ1-6 | TRBV6-5 | TRBD1 | NA | 15 | CASSYLTGGATPLHF | TGTGCCAGCAGTTACCTTACAGGGGGAGCGACACCCCTCCACTTT
TRBJ2-3 | TRBV2 | TRBD2 | NA | 15 | CATPHSGDWRDTQYF | TGTGCCACTCCCCATAGCGGGGACTGGAGGGATACGCAGTATTTT
TRBJ2-7 | TRBV4-1 | NA | NA | 15 | CASSHPTRGPYEQYF | TGCGCCAGCAGCCACCCGACCAGGGGACCCTACGAGCAGTACTTC
TRBJ1-1 | TRBV12-5 | NA | NA | 12 | CASGLEQPKAFF | TGTGCTAGTGGTTTGGAACAGCCAAAAGCTTTCTTT
TRBJ2-3 | TRBV10-1 | NA | NA | 12 | CASSDRADTQYF | TGCGCCAGCAGTGATCGGGCAGATACGCAGTATTTT
TRBJ1-4 | TRBV9 | NA | NA | 15 | CASSSEDVTNEKLFF | TGTGCCAGCAGCTCTGAGGATGTAACTAATGAAAAACTGTTTTTT
TRBJ1-5 | TRBV11-3 | NA | NA | 18 | CASSLENRPGGGDQPQHF | TGTGCCAGCAGCTTAGAGAACCGCCCGGGGGGTGGGGATCAGCCCCAGCATTTT
TRBJ1-1 | TRBV10-2 | NA | NA | 14 | CASTLVGGDTEAFF | TGCGCCAGCACCCTGGTGGGAGGTGACACTGAAGCTTTCTTT
TRBJ1-1 | TRBV10-3 | NA | NA | 14 | CATKQGLDDAEAFF | TGTGCCACTAAACAGGGACTTGATGATGCTGAAGCTTTCTTT
TRBJ2-7 | TRBV19 | NA | NA | 13 | CASEDRRIYEQYF | TGTGCCAGTGAGGACCGGCGGATCTACGAGCAGTACTTC
TRBJ2-2 | TRBV4-1 | NA | NA | 14 | CASSLVGHTGELFF | TGCGCCAGCAGTCTCGTCGGGCACACCGGGGAGCTGTTTTTT
TRBJ1-4 | TRBV19 | NA | few | 16 | CASRNRFAGPDEKLFF | TGTGCCAGTAGAAACAGATTCGCGGGGCCTGATGAAAAACTGTTTTTT
TRBJ1-1 | TRBV7-8 | NA | NA | 15 | CASSLATGGNTEAFF | TGTGCCAGCAGCTTAGCGACAGGTGGGAACACTGAAGCTTTCTTT
TRBJ2-3 | TRBV4-1 | TRBD2 | NA | 17 | CASSSPGLAGLTDTQYF | TGCGCCAGCAGCTCGCCGGGACTAGCGGGGTTAACAGATACGCAGTATTTT
TRBJ2-7 | TRBV6-6 | TRBD1 | NA | 14 | CASSWTGMMDEQYF | TGTGCCAGCAGTTGGACAGGGATGATGGACGAGCAGTACTTC
TRBJ1-1 | TRBV12-3/TRBV12-4 | NA | NA | 13 | CATTRGGMTEAFF | TGTGCCACCACCCGGGGGGGTATGACTGAAGCTTTCTTT
TRBJ1-4 | TRBV18 | NA | once | 14 | CASSPRGFSEKLFF | TGTGCCAGCTCACCACGGGGTTTCAGTGAAAAACTGTTTTTT
TRBJ1-2 | TRBV5-4 | NA | NA | 11 | CASSLEGGYTF | TGTGCCAGCAGCTTGGAGGGTGGCTACACCTTC
TRBJ1-6 | TRBV7-9 | NA | NA | 14 | CASSLGGRYSPLHF | TGTGCCAGCAGCTTAGGAGGCAGGTATTCACCCCTCCACTTT
TRBJ1-2 | TRBV2 | NA | NA | 14 | CASSDYGLGGGYTF | TGTGCCAGCAGTGATTACGGACTAGGGGGTGGCTACACCTTC
TRBJ1-1 | TRBV7-7 | NA | NA | 15 | CASSPPETVNTEAFF | TGTGCTAGCAGCCCCCCCGAGACAGTGAACACTGAAGCTTTCTTT
TRBJ1-2 | TRBV15 | NA | NA | 12 | CATSKTWDGYTF | TGTGCCACCAGCAAGACTTGGGATGGCTACACCTTC
TRBJ1-5 | TRBV7-2 | NA | NA | 13 | CASSPDSNQPQHF | TGTGCCAGCAGCCCGGACAGCAATCAGCCCCAGCATTTT
TRBJ1-1 | TRBV11-2 | TRBD1 | NA | 13 | CASSPRTGGEAFF | TGTGCCAGCAGCCCGAGAACAGGGGGTGAAGCTTTCTTT
TRBJ2-5 | TRBV18 | NA | NA | 10 | CASSEETQYF | TGTGCCAGCTCAGAAGAGACCCAGTACTTC
TRBJ2-1 | TRBV9 | TRBD2 | NA | 18 | CASSDGTSGAGPYNEQFF | TGTGCCAGCAGCGACGGGACTAGCGGGGCTGGGCCCTACAATGAGCAGTTCTTC
TRBJ1-5 | TRBV18 | TRBD1 | NA | 14 | CASSPLTGEQPQHF | TGTGCCAGCTCACCACTTACAGGGGAGCAGCCCCAGCATTTT
TRBJ2-1 | TRBV7-8 | NA | NA | 15 | CASSLGTFPYNEQFF | TGTGCCAGCAGCTTAGGGACTTTCCCCTACAATGAGCAGTTCTTC